A single sample is the source of the 32 T cell receptor beta chains below, sequenced in a study of cytomegalovirus exposure and HLA in healthy donors. This PCR relied on a set of 60 Vbeta primers and 13 Jbeta primers. Profiled with immunoSEQ multiplex PCR; TCRdb holds only in-frame clones, not every one. In the table there are 180,000 or so clones, 60% to 80% of which are singletons. The sequenced sample was PBMCs. The receptors shown here come from a man in his fifties or sixties in good health and CMV-seropositive.

CDR3 sequence (DNA): TGTGCCAGCAGCGTAGGGACAGGGGTTTCACCCCTCCACTTT. Its protein is CASSVGTGVSPLHF. The chain couples TRBV5-6 to TRBJ1-6, with 10 bases matching TRBD1. V lost 4 bases to trimming and J lost 9 bases; unmatched junction nucleotides: 4. This CDR3 has 14 residues. CDR1 and CDR2 (germline): SGHDT, YYEEEE.

This CDR3 is CASSETYRGHAFF. The DNA for the CDR3 is TGTGCCAGCAGTGAAACTTACAGGGGGCATGCTTTCTTT. This chain uses TRBV6-1 with TRBJ1-1, with 9 nucleotides matching TRBD1. V shed 2 bases and J 11 bases; nucleotides not matched to a gene: 6. Germline V gene data show CDR1 as MNHNS and CDR2 as SASEGT. This CDR3 region has 13 residues.

This chain uses TRBV27 with TRBJ2-7; 8 bases are a match to TRBD1. V shed 6 bases, J shed 6 bases, and the junction held 10 bases outside the gene matches. The CDR3 contains 14 residues. Looked up from germline, CDR1 is MNHEY and CDR2 is SMNVEV (reference sequence). CDR3 nucleotides: TGTGCCAGCAGCCCGGGGACAGGAGATCCCGAGCAGTACGTC. It specifies CASSPGTGDPEQYV.

The V gene is TRBV10-3, the J gene TRBJ2-1; tentative D call: TRBD1 (6 bases). Germline V CDR1 and CDR2: ENHRY, SYGVKD. Trimming removed 6 bases at V and 2 bases at J, with 14 bases between. The CDR3 length is 15 residues. The CDR3 protein is CAISGQPPTYNEQFF. The CDR3 coding sequence is TGTGCCATCAGCGGACAGCCCCCAACCTACAATGAGCAGTTCTTC.

The V and J genes are TRBV19 and TRBJ1-5, with 11 bases identical to TRBD1. The CDR3 is made up of 15 amino acids. With 6 bases clipped from V and 6 bases from J, the junction kept 7 bases outside the gene matches. The germline V gene has CDR1 LNHDA and CDR2 SQIVND (reference sequence). The CDR3 sequence is CASSEGQGAGQPQHF. The CDR3 DNA reads TGTGCCAGTAGCGAAGGACAGGGGGCTGGTCAGCCCCAGCATTTT. The whole variable domain, filled in from reference TRBV19 and TRBJ1-5, reads DGGITQSPKYLFRKEGQNVTLSCEQNLNHDAMYWYRQDPGQGLRLIYYSQIVNDFQKGDIAEGYSVSREKKESFPLTVTSAQKNPTAFYLCASSEGQGAGQPQHFGDGTRLSIL.

This chain uses TRBV9 with TRBJ2-3; no clear D gene. V was cut by 1 base and J by 7 bases, with 19 bases left in between. Germline-derived CDR1 and CDR2 are SGDLS and YYNGEE. This CDR3 has 16 residues. The CDR3 reads CASSVSRIAHTYTQYF. The CDR3 DNA reads as TGTGCCAGCAGCGTAAGCAGGATCGCACACACGTATACGCAGTATTTT.

In DNA form, the CDR3 reads TGTGCCAGCTCAATCGCGCAGGCGAGCCCCTATAATTCACCCCTCCACTTT. This gives the protein CASSIAQASPYNSPLHF. The genes are TRBV28 and TRBJ1-6, with D unresolved. The CDR3 spans 17 residues. Per the germline V gene, CDR1 is MDHEN and CDR2 is SYDVKM. V was clipped by 8 bases and J by 2 bases, with 19 bases between them.

The rearrangement uses TRBV27 and TRBJ1-4, with D perhaps matching TRBD1 (5 bases). The CDR3 contains 17 residues. Deletions cut 6 bases from V and 5 bases from J, with 22 bases between. The germline CDR1 and CDR2 sequences are MNHEY and SMNVEV (reference sequence). The CDR3 loop is CASRLTPTGGLNEKLFF. CDR3 in DNA: TGTGCCAGCAGGTTGACACCAACGGGGGGACTAAATGAAAAACTGTTTTTT.

This chain joins TRBV5-6 and TRBJ1-2; D unresolved. Germline V lookup: CDR1 SGHDT, CDR2 YYEEEE. This CDR3 contains 14 residues. Trimming cost V 2 bases and J 7 bases, with 15 bases left between them. The CDR3, as DNA: TGTGCCAGCAGCTTCACGGGATCCGGTCCTGGCTACACCTTC. Translation: CASSFTGSGPGYTF.

V usage is TRBV18 and J usage is TRBJ1-5; TRBD1 agrees at 7 bases. The CDR3 is 16 amino acids. The junction had 6 bases not matched to a gene; V was cut back by 1 base and J by 3 bases. Looked up from germline, CDR1 is KGHSH and CDR2 is LQKENI. CDR3 nucleotide sequence: TGTGCCAGCTCACCACAAGGGGGCGGAAACAATCAGCCCCAGCATTTT. Translated, it gives CASSPQGGGNNQPQHF.

The V and J genes are TRBV7-2 and TRBJ1-3; 8 bases are shared with TRBD1. V shed 5 bases, J shed 4 bases, and the junction held 7 bases outside the gene matches. The CDR3 sequence is 15 residues long. Germline V gene sequence: CDR1 SGHTA, CDR2 FQGNSA. The DNA for the CDR3 is TGTGCCAGCAGCCTACGGACAGGGCAAGGAAACACCATATATTTT. Residues: CASSLRTGQGNTIYF.

Of note for this clone: Additional DNA sequences in this sample encode the identical CDR3. The chain has TRBV5-6 and TRBJ2-7; TRBD1 aligns across 10 bases. With V trimmed by 5 bases and J by 3 bases, 5 bases remained unmatched. From germline, CDR1 is SGHDT and CDR2 YYEEEE. This CDR3 region has 14 residues. The CDR3 DNA reads TGTGCCAGCAGTTTAGGGACAGGGGTCTACGAGCAGTACTTC. It encodes CASSLGTGVYEQYF.

The CDR3 region is CASSSGGATSETQYF. As DNA, the CDR3 is TGTGCCAGCTCTAGCGGGGGGGCCACCTCAGAGACCCAGTACTTC. V gene TRBV2 combines with J gene TRBJ2-5; 12 bases line up with TRBD2. Germline trimming cut 8 bases from V and 4 bases from J; bases unmatched to any gene: 8. The germline V gene has CDR1 SNHLY and CDR2 FYNNEI. The length of the CDR3 is 15 residues.

The V call is TRBV19, the J call TRBJ1-1; D remains unclear. The CDR3 consists of 13 residues. The germline V gene encodes CDR1 LNHDA and CDR2 SQIVND (reference sequence). V lost 1 base and J 9 bases, leaving 12 bases between the germline ends. Written as DNA, the CDR3 is TGTGCCAGTAGTATAGTACGGACTTCCCAAGCTTTCTTT. Residues: CASSIVRTSQAFF. Drawing the rest from reference TRBV19 and TRBJ1-1, the complete variable domain is DGGITQSPKYLFRKEGQNVTLSCEQNLNHDAMYWYRQDPGQGLRLIYYSQIVNDFQKGDIAEGYSVSREKKESFPLTVTSAQKNPTAFYLCASSIVRTSQAFFGQGTRLTVV.

The chain combines TRBV5-4 with TRBJ2-4; D is possibly TRBD1 (6 bases). This CDR3 is built from 14 residues. With 1 base removed from V and 6 bases from J, the gap between germline ends came to 11 bases. The germline CDR1 and CDR2 sequences are SGHNT and YYREEE (reference sequence). The CDR3 nucleotides are TGTGCCAGCAGCTTGCGGGAAGGGGGAAACATTCAGTACTTC. This encodes CASSLREGGNIQYF. Combining the CDR3 with reference TRBV5-4 and TRBJ2-4 gives the whole variable domain ETGVTQSPTHLIKTRGQQVTLRCSSQSGHNTVSWYQQALGQGPQFIFQYYREEENGRGNFPPRFSGLQFPNYSSELNVNALELDDSALYLCASSLREGGNIQYFGAGTRLSVL.

The chain couples TRBV14 to TRBJ2-5; D not certain. V was cut by 0 bases and J by 5 bases, with 10 bases left in between. The CDR3 has 14 residues. Germline V gene sequence: CDR1 SGHDN, CDR2 FVKESK. CDR3 nucleotides: TGTGCCAGCAGCCAAGATCGGGTTGGTGAGACCCAGTACTTC. Translating it yields CASSQDRVGETQYF.

Comment on this clone: The junction and the germline gene differ at one end; a read error may be behind it. V is TRBV28 and J is TRBJ2-2, with 7 positions matching TRBD2. From germline, CDR1 is MDHEN and CDR2 SYDVKM. The CDR3 consists of 15 residues. The DNA of the CDR3 is TGTGCCAGCAGTTTACCGCGGGGGAACCCCGGGGAGCTGTTTTTT. Its protein is CASSLPRGNPGELFF.

The chain joins TRBV6-6 to TRBJ1-1; D is uncertain. The CDR3 extends over 15 amino acids. Germline V lookup: CDR1 MNHNY, CDR2 SVGAGI (reference sequence). V lost 2 bases to trimming and J lost 1 base, with 11 bases between them. The DNA of the CDR3 is TGTGCCAGCAGTTACAATGTGGGCACGAACACTGAAGCTTTCTTT. Translation: CASSYNVGTNTEAFF.

This clone was seen once. The chain recombines TRBV5-5 with TRBJ2-5; D is undetermined. The germline CDR1 and CDR2 sequences are SGHKS and YYEKEE (reference sequence). The V end was cut by 3 bases, the J end by 5 bases, with 8 bases between. The CDR3 is 12 amino acids. This chain's CDR3 is CASSSPGETQYF. The CDR3 nucleotides read TGTGCCAGCAGCTCCCCGGGTGAGACCCAGTACTTC. The whole variable domain, filled in from reference TRBV5-5 and TRBJ2-5, reads DAGVTQSPTHLIKTRGQQVTLRCSPISGHKSVSWYQQVLGQGPQFIFQYYEKEERGRGNFPDRFSARQFPNYSSELNVNALLLGDSALYLCASSSPGETQYFGPGTRLLVL.

In this sample, this clone turned up a few times. The rearrangement uses TRBV7-2 and TRBJ1-2, with 9 bases matching TRBD1. The CDR3 covers 15 residues. Germline V lookup: CDR1 SGHTA, CDR2 FQGNSA. V was clipped by 3 bases and J by 5 bases; unmatched bases: 7. CDR3 loop: CASSLQPTGGYGYTF. CDR3 nucleotides: TGTGCCAGCAGCTTGCAACCGACAGGGGGGTATGGCTACACCTTC.

The gene calls are TRBV7-5 and TRBJ2-7; the listed D gene, TRBD2, was not tested against the DNA. TRBV7-5 is a known pseudogene. The CDR3 has 8 residues. CDR3 loop: CARSGRNF. As DNA, the CDR3 is TGTGCCAGAAGCGGGAGGAACTTC.

This clone occurred once. The rearrangement links TRBV2 to TRBJ2-5; 11 bases map to TRBD1. The germline CDR1 and CDR2 sequences are SNHLY and FYNNEI. CDR3 length: 14 residues. With 6 bases clipped from V and 5 bases from J, the junction kept 5 bases outside the gene matches. CDR3 DNA sequence: TGTGCCAGCAGCGGACAGGGGGCGCAGGAGACCCAGTACTTC. It encodes CASSGQGAQETQYF.

V usage is TRBV12-2 and J usage is TRBJ1-2. TRBV12-2 is given as a pseudogene. This CDR3 comprises 13 residues. The CDR3 sequence is CASRPGLVNGYTF. The CDR3 nucleotides read TGTGCAAGTCGCCCCGGACTGGTTAATGGCTACACCTTC.

The V gene is TRBV28, the J gene TRBJ1-1; D unresolved. Germline CDR1 and CDR2: MDHEN and SYDVKM. This CDR3 is built from 16 residues. The V gene lost 7 bases and the J gene lost 3 bases, with 21 bases spanning the gap. The CDR3 bases are TGTGCCAGCACCTACTCGTTAGACGGGGTGGACACTGAAGCTTTCTTT. This codes for CASTYSLDGVDTEAFF.

CDR3 nucleotides: TGTGCCAGCAGCTTGACAGGGGGGCGGCCTTCACCCCTCCACTTT. This encodes CASSLTGGRPSPLHF. The chain is built from TRBV5-5 and TRBJ1-6; 8 bases map to TRBD1. J lost 9 bases, V lost 1 base, and 6 bases had no gene match. The germline CDR1 and CDR2 sequences are SGHKS and YYEKEE (reference sequence). There are 15 residues in the CDR3.

The rearrangement links TRBV30 to TRBJ2-2; 12 nucleotides line up with TRBD2. The V and J ends lost 4 bases and 2 bases, in that order; junction bases with no gene match: 2. This CDR3 comprises 15 residues. CDR1 is GTSNPN, CDR2 SVGIG, per germline (reference sequence). CDR3 DNA sequence: TGTGCCTGGACTAGCGGGGGGGCCAACACCGGGGAGCTGTTTTTT. Translated, it gives CAWTSGGANTGELFF.

The chain employs TRBV4-1 and TRBJ1-4; 9 bases are shared with TRBD1. Unmatched junction bases numbered 11, after V lost 8 bases and J lost 7 bases. CDR1 is MGHRA, CDR2 YSYEKL, per germline. The CDR3 is 15 residues long. The DNA for the CDR3 is TGCGCCAGCGCCCGCCCCGGGACAGGGTTTGAAAAACTGTTTTTT. Translation: CASARPGTGFEKLFF.

This chain joins TRBV6-5 and TRBJ1-1; possibly TRBD1 for D (6 bases). V gave up 7 bases and J gave up 4 bases, with 16 bases separating them. The length of the CDR3 is 14 residues. From germline, CDR1 is MNHEY and CDR2 SVGAGI. The chain's CDR3 is CASTPTGGLTEAFF. As DNA, the CDR3 is TGTGCCAGCACCCCCACGGGGGGCCTCACTGAAGCTTTCTTT.

The chain uses TRBV6-8 and TRBJ1-2; 11 bases fit TRBD1. Germline V gene data show CDR1 as MNHGY and CDR2 as SAAAGT. Trimming at V came to 9 bases and at J to 11 bases, leaving 23 bases not matched to a gene. There are 17 residues in the CDR3. CDR3 residues: CARALKGTGGRVCNYTF. CDR3 bases: TGTGCCAGAGCTCTGAAAGGGACAGGGGGAAGGGTATGTAATTACACCTTC.

CDR3 nucleotides: TGTGCCAGCAGCGTAGCAGCGGGGGGGCCCTACAATGAGCAGTTCTTC. It is translated as CASSVAAGGPYNEQFF. The J gene is TRBJ2-1, the V gene TRBV9; 10 nucleotides align to TRBD2. The trim removed 0 bases at V and 2 bases at J, leaving 2 bases unmatched. Germline V gene lookup returns CDR1 SGDLS and CDR2 YYNGEE. The CDR3 loop spans 16 amino acids. Full variable domain (missing parts from reference TRBV9 and TRBJ2-1): DSGVTQTPKHLITATGQRVTLRCSPRSGDLSVYWYQQSLDQGLQFLIQYYNGEERAKGNILERFSAQQFPDLHSELNLSSLELGDSALYFCASSVAAGGPYNEQFFGPGTRLTVL.

This clone was seen a few times. The genes are TRBV11-2 and TRBJ2-2; 7 bases agree with TRBD1. This CDR3 is 15 amino acids long. Trimming at V came to 1 base and at J to 5 bases, leaving 4 bases not matched to a gene. CDR1 and CDR2 (germline): SGHAT, FQNNGV. CDR3 sequence (DNA): TGTGCCAGCAGCTTAGGACAGGGAAGGACCGGGGAGCTGTTTTTT. Residues: CASSLGQGRTGELFF.

The chain couples TRBV7-9 to TRBJ1-6; TRBD1 matches at 8 bases. CDR1 is SEHNR, CDR2 FQNEAQ, per germline (reference sequence). The CDR3 is 14 amino acids. V dropped 3 bases and J dropped 9; count of bases not matched to a gene: 4. CDR3 DNA: TGTGCCAGCAGCTTTGGACAGGGTGGTTCACCCCTCCACTTT. As protein: CASSFGQGGSPLHF.